This section outlines one TCR beta chain sequence together with its context. Through a sample-barcoded 5' primer and a J-beta primer mix, a second PCR was run for about 6 to 12 cycles. TCRdb fed the 5' RACE reads into MiXCR, producing one record per CDR3 protein. Altogether about 780,000 distinct CDR3 sequences are present, around 24% being singletons, with the ten largest covering about 3%. These data are taken from a study of blood T cells in healthy people across ages. This same sample was also taken into another study, of T cells of mothers and their children.

The TCR originated in a boy aged 5-17 years in good health. The sequenced sample consisted of blood.

The CDR3 here is CASSRGQGDEQYF. In DNA form, the CDR3 reads TGTGCCAGCAGCCGGGGACAGGGTGACGAGCAGTACTTC. This chain uses TRBV7-3 with TRBJ2-1; 9 bases align to TRBD1. The DNA end is a closer match to TRBJ2-7, so the J assignment may be wrong. The CDR3 loop spans 13 amino acids. Germline V gene data show CDR1 as SGHTA and CDR2 as FQGTGA.